This TCR beta chain was obtained from a study of blood T cell repertoires in COVID-19. On the study more broadly: There were acute and convalescent COVID-19 samples, and they came from the United States, Italy and Spain. The analysed material was cDNA or gDNA that came from T cells, B-cell-depleted T cells, or PBMCs.

Methods used by the authors: Nucleated cell counts were estimated from reference gene primer amplification. Method: immunoSEQ multiplex PCR; TCRdb's copy keeps in-frame clones and lacks some. V and J calls plus clone size are reproduced from that table; the DNA served to infer D and trimming. Of 65,000 to 100,000 clones in the sample, approximately 80% were seen once. The sequencing sample was made of peripheral blood. The sequence was obtained from an elderly woman with acute or convalescent COVID-19.

This CDR3 is CASSHRQGGAFAYEQYF. For the CDR3, the DNA is TGTGCCAGCAGCCACAGACAGGGGGGGGCTTTCGCCTACGAGCAGTACTTC. The genes are TRBV27 and TRBJ2-7; 9 positions match TRBD1. This CDR3 is 17 amino acids long. Trimming at V came to 6 bases and at J to 2 bases, leaving 14 bases not matched to a gene. CDR1 is MNHEY and CDR2 is SMNVEV in the germline V gene (reference sequence).